The entry that follows covers one TCR beta chain sequence. Germline CDR1 reads MGHRA; CDR2 reads YSYEKL. The CDR3 runs to 16 residues. The junction had 7 bases not matched to a gene; V was cut back by 2 bases and J by 2 bases. The data belong to a study of blood T cells in healthy people across ages. The authors ran a second PCR of about 6 to 11 cycles using a sample-barcoded 5' primer and a J-beta primer mix. TCRdb reprocessed the 5' RACE reads with MiXCR, giving one entry per CDR3 protein. The table has around 990,000 distinct CDR3 sequences, 20% to 25% seen once; the top ten hold approximately 0.75%. These data also formed part of another study, on T cells of mothers and their children. As reported in that work: Researchers report slightly higher, though non-significant, overlap in related mother-child pairs than in unrelated pairs.

The clonotype comes from a girl under 10 years old in good health. The rearrangement uses TRBV4-1 and TRBJ2-3, with TRBD1 identical over 7 bases. The sample consisted of blood. CDR3 protein: CASSQRTGYSTDTQYF. CDR3 DNA: TGCGCCAGCAGCCAAAGGACAGGATATTCCACAGATACGCAGTATTTT.